The rows below give T cell receptor beta chains drawn from one sample of a study of cytomegalovirus exposure and HLA in healthy donors. Produced via immunoSEQ multiplex PCR; TCRdb's table is partial and in-frame only. In the table there are some 170,000 clones, over 60% of which are singletons. The sample was PBMCs. These receptors came from a woman aged 25 to 39 in good health and CMV-seronegative. Each CDR3 is given with its conserved first and last residue. Each record gives: D gene, clone size, V gene, J gene, CDR3 protein, CDR3 DNA. D genes are given only for firm matches. Not every row has a clone size; where given, it reads once, few, many or a size class.

TRBD2,-,TRBV5-1,TRBJ2-5,CASSLAGAGVQETQYF,TGCGCCAGCAGCCTGGCGGGTGCGGGAGTCCAAGAGACCCAGTACTTC
TRBD1,-,TRBV18,TRBJ1-5,CASSPLGSMDRDYQPQHF,TGTGCCAGCTCACCACTTGGGTCGATGGACAGGGACTATCAGCCCCAGCATTTT
TRBD1,-,TRBV7-6,TRBJ1-2,CASSLTGELGYTF,TGTGCCAGCAGCCTAACAGGGGAGTTGGGCTACACCTTC
-,-,TRBV5-6,TRBJ2-7,CASSLLGGGQGYEQYF,TGTGCCAGCAGCTTGTTGGGTGGTGGTCAGGGGTACGAGCAGTACTTC
TRBD1,-,TRBV27,TRBJ1-2,CASSLSMTGYGYTF,TGTGCCAGCAGTTTATCGATGACAGGGTATGGCTACACCTTC
TRBD1,-,TRBV5-1,TRBJ2-5,CASSPGQRGRETQYF,TGCGCCAGCAGCCCGGGACAGAGGGGGAGAGAGACCCAGTACTTC
-,-,TRBV5-6,TRBJ1-5,CASSFGGTVYSNQPQHF,TGTGCCAGCAGCTTCGGGGGAACGGTTTATAGCAATCAGCCCCAGCATTTT
-,-,TRBV15,TRBJ2-1,CATADSFYNEQFF,TGTGCCACAGCGGACAGTTTCTACAATGAGCAGTTCTTC
-,-,TRBV2,TRBJ2-3,CASSEATYRRLDTQYF,TGTGCCAGCAGTGAAGCGACTTACCGAAGATTAGATACGCAGTATTTT
TRBD1,-,TRBV6-6,TRBJ2-3,CASSYRRQGTDTQYF,TGTGCCAGCAGTTACCGTAGACAGGGAACAGATACGCAGTATTTT
TRBD2,few,TRBV6-5,TRBJ2-7,CASNKPGLAGAEQYF,TGTGCCAGCAATAAACCGGGACTAGCGGGAGCCGAGCAGTACTTC
-,-,TRBV10-2,TRBJ1-2,CASSVDQLANYGYTF,TGCGCCAGCAGTGTGGATCAGCTAGCTAACTATGGCTACACCTTC
-,-,TRBV7-9,TRBJ1-2,CASSTGSRSYGYTF,TGTGCCAGCAGCACCGGCAGCCGGAGCTATGGCTACACCTTC
TRBD1,-,TRBV28,TRBJ2-7,CASRTGGRTYEQYF,TGTGCCAGCAGGACAGGGGGCAGGACCTACGAGCAGTACTTC
TRBD2,-,TRBV6-1,TRBJ2-7,CASSGLAGVTEQYF,TGTGCCAGCAGTGGGCTAGCGGGAGTAACCGAGCAGTACTTC
-,-,TRBV18,TRBJ2-3,CASSPSPSALRTDTQYF,TGTGCCAGCTCACCATCCCCATCAGCGCTTAGGACAGATACGCAGTATTTT
-,-,TRBV29-1,TRBJ1-1,CSVSGVYTEAFF,TGCAGCGTTTCAGGGGTTTACACTGAAGCTTTCTTT
-,-,TRBV19,TRBJ1-1,CASSITGQNTEAFF,TGTGCCAGTAGTATTACAGGGCAGAACACTGAAGCTTTCTTT
TRBD1,few,TRBV7-6,TRBJ2-1,CASSLGQLNEQFF,TGTGCCAGCAGCTTGGGACAGCTAAATGAGCAGTTCTTC
TRBD2,-,TRBV9,TRBJ2-2,CASSVTSGSGELFF,TGTGCCAGCAGCGTAACTAGCGGGAGCGGGGAGCTGTTTTTT
-,-,TRBV15,TRBJ1-5,CATSRPGLHGGYSNQPQHF,TGTGCCACCAGCAGACCAGGGTTACACGGGGGTTATAGCAATCAGCCCCAGCATTTT
TRBD2,few,TRBV19,TRBJ2-1,CATASGSYNEQFF,TGTGCCACTGCTAGCGGCTCCTACAATGAGCAGTTCTTC
TRBD1,once,TRBV7-9,TRBJ2-7,CASSLAGTGWYEQYF,TGTGCCAGCAGCCTAGCCGGGACAGGGTGGTACGAGCAGTACTTC
-,-,TRBV19,TRBJ2-7,CASSTGVGEQYF,TGTGCCAGTAGTACAGGGGTAGGAGAGCAGTACTTC
-,once,TRBV28,TRBJ1-6,CAGRQGNNSPLHF,TGTGCCGGTAGGCAGGGGAATAATTCACCCCTCCACTTT
TRBD2,once,TRBV2,TRBJ2-3,CASLGPLTAGPGTDTQYF,TGTGCCAGCCTTGGGCCTCTAACAGCGGGGCCGGGCACAGATACGCAGTATTTT
TRBD1,-,TRBV29-1,TRBJ2-3,CSVDPDRGTGDTQYF,TGCAGCGTTGACCCGGACAGGGGGACGGGAGATACGCAGTATTTT
TRBD1,-,TRBV29-1,TRBJ2-7,CSVAATGDYEQYF,TGCAGCGTTGCAGCGACAGGGGACTACGAGCAGTACTTC
TRBD2,-,TRBV5-1,TRBJ2-2,CASSLGTSGNTGELFF,TGCGCCAGCAGCTTGGGGACTAGCGGGAACACCGGGGAGCTGTTTTTT
TRBD1,-,TRBV27,TRBJ1-2,CASSKTGGGGYGYTF,TGTGCCAGCAGTAAAACAGGGGGCGGGGGCTATGGCTACACCTTC
-,-,TRBV6-4,TRBJ2-3,CASSDGQATDTQYF,TGTGCCAGCAGTGACGGTCAAGCAACAGATACGCAGTATTTT
-,-,TRBV11-3,TRBJ2-3,CASSLGQRDTDTQYF,TGTGCCAGCAGCTTAGGCCAGAGGGACACAGATACGCAGTATTTT
-,few,TRBV27,TRBJ2-1,CASRLGGHSYNEQFF,TGTGCCAGCAGACTTGGGGGCCACTCCTACAATGAGCAGTTCTTC
-,-,TRBV6-6,TRBJ1-4,CASSSTRGGTNEKLFF,TGTGCCAGCTCTTCGACCCGGGGGGGAACTAATGAAAAACTGTTTTTT
-,-,TRBV10-2,TRBJ2-3,CASTSSTDTQYF,TGCGCCAGCACGTCGAGCACAGATACGCAGTATTTT
-,-,TRBV27,TRBJ2-3,CASSFPSDTQYF,TGTGCCAGCAGTTTCCCGTCAGATACGCAGTATTTT
-,-,TRBV2,TRBJ1-3,CASSENFFSLARDSGNTIYF,TGTGCCAGCAGTGAAAATTTCTTCTCTTTGGCGAGGGACTCTGGAAACACCATATATTTT
TRBD2,-,TRBV6-1,TRBJ2-3,CASSAGLAGGPWVDTQYF,TGTGCCAGCAGTGCGGGACTAGCGGGAGGGCCATGGGTAGATACGCAGTATTTT
TRBD2,-,TRBV2,TRBJ2-3,CASNVLSGGSTDTQYF,TGTGCCAGCAACGTCCTTAGCGGGGGAAGCACAGATACGCAGTATTTT
-,-,TRBV19,TRBJ1-3,CASSPRGGYSGNTIYF,TGTGCCAGTAGTCCACGAGGAGGCTACTCTGGAAACACCATATATTTT
-,-,TRBV7-9,TRBJ1-1,CASSLQGWTEAFF,TGTGCCAGCAGCTTACAGGGGTGGACTGAAGCTTTCTTT
-,few,TRBV28,TRBJ2-7,CASSDIRAQTYEQYF,TGTGCCAGCAGCGATATCAGGGCGCAGACCTACGAGCAGTACTTC
-,-,TRBV5-4,TRBJ2-7,CASSFNRAYEQYF,TGTGCCAGCAGCTTTAACAGGGCGTACGAGCAGTACTTC
TRBD1,-,TRBV7-9,TRBJ1-4,CSSSSGQRKLFF,TGTTCCAGCAGCTCGGGACAGAGAAAACTGTTTTTT
-,-,TRBV2,TRBJ2-7,CASTPPGREEQYF,TGTGCCAGCACCCCCCCCGGCCGGGAGGAGCAGTACTTC
-,-,TRBV29-1,TRBJ1-1,CSVLQNMNTEAFF,TGCAGCGTCCTACAGAACATGAACACTGAAGCTTTCTTT
TRBD2,once,TRBV30,TRBJ2-3,CAWSVWISGVPDTQYF,TGTGCCTGGAGTGTATGGATTAGCGGGGTCCCAGATACGCAGTATTTT
-,-,TRBV2,TRBJ1-1,CASSSIGDAAAFF,TGTGCCAGCAGTAGCATAGGGGATGCTGCAGCTTTCTTT
TRBD2,-,TRBV2,TRBJ2-7,CASSDPGTSEIYEQYF,TGTGCCAGCAGCGATCCTGGGACTAGCGAAATCTACGAGCAGTACTTC
TRBD2,-,TRBV6-5,TRBJ2-7,CASTKTSGRSEQYF,TGTGCCAGCACCAAGACTAGCGGGAGATCCGAGCAGTACTTC
-,-,TRBV10-1,TRBJ2-7,CASSFRGEDEQYF,TGCGCCAGCAGTTTCAGGGGGGAGGACGAGCAGTACTTC